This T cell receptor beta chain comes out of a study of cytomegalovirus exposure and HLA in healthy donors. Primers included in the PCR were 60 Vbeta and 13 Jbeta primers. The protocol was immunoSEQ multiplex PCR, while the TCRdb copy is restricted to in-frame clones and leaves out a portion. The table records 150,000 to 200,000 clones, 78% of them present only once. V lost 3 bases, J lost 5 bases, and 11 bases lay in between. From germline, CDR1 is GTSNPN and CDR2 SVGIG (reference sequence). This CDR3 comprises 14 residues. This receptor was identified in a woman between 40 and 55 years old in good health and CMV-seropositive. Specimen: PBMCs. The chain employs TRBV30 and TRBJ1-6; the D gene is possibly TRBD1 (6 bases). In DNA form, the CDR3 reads TGTGCCTGGAGCAAAGGACAGAATAATTCACCCCTCCACTTT. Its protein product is CAWSKGQNNSPLHF.